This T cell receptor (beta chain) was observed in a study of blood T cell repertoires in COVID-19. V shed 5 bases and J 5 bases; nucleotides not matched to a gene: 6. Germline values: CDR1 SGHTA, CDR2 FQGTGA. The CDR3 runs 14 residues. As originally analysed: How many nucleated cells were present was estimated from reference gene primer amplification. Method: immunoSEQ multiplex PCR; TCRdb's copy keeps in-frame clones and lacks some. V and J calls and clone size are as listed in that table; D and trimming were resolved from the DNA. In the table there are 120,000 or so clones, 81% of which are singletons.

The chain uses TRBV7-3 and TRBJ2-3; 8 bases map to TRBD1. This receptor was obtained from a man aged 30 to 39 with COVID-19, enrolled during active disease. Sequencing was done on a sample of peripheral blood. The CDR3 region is CASSVGQGGDTQYF. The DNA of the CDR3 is TGTGCCAGCAGCGTAGGACAGGGAGGAGATACGCAGTATTTT.